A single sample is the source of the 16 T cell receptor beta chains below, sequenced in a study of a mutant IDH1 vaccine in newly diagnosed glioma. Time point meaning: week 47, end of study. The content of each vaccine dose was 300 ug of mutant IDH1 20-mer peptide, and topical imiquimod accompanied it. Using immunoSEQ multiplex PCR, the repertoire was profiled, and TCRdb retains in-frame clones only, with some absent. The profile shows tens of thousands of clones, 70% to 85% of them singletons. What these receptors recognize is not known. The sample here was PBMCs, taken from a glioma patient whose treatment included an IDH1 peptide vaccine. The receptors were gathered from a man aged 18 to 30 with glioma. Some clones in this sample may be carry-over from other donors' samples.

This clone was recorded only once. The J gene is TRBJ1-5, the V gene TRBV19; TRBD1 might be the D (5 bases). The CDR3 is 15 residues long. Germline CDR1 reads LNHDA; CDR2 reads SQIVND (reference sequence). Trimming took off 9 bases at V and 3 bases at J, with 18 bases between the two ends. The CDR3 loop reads CASKDEGYTNQPQHF. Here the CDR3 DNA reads TGTGCCAGCAAAGATGAGGGGTACACCAATCAGCCCCAGCATTTT.

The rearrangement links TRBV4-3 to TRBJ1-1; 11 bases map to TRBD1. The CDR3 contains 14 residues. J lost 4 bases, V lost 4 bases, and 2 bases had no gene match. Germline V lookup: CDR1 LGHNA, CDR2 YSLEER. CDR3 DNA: TGCGCCAGCAGCCCCGGGACAGGGGGCACTGAAGCTTTCTTT. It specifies CASSPGTGGTEAFF.

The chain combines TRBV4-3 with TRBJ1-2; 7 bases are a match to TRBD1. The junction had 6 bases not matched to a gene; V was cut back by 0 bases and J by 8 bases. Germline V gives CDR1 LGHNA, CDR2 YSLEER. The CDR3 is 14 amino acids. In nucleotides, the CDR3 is TGCGCCAGCAGCCAAGATCTAAGGGGGCAAGGCTACACCTTC. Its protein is CASSQDLRGQGYTF.

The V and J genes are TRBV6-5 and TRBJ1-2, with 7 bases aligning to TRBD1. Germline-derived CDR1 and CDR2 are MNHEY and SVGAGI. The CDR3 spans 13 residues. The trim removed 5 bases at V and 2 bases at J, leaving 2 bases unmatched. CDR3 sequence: CASSETGNYGYTF. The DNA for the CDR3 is TGTGCCAGCAGTGAGACAGGGAACTATGGCTACACCTTC.

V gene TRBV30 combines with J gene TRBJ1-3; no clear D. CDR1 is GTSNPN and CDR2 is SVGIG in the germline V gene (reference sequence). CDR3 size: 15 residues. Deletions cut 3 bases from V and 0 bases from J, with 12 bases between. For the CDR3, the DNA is TGTGCCTGGAGGGGAACAGCATTCTCTGGAAACACCATATATTTT. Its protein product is CAWRGTAFSGNTIYF.

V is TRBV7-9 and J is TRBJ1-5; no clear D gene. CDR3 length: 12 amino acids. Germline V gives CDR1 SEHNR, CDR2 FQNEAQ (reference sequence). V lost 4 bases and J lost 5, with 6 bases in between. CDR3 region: CASSSEDQPQHF. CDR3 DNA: TGTGCCAGCAGCTCGGAAGATCAGCCCCAGCATTTT.

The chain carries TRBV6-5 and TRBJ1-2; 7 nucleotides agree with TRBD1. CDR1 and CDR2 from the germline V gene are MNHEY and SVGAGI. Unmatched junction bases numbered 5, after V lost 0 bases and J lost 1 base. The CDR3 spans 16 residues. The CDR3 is CASSYSIQGFNYGYTF. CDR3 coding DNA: TGTGCCAGCAGTTACTCGATACAGGGGTTTAACTATGGCTACACCTTC.

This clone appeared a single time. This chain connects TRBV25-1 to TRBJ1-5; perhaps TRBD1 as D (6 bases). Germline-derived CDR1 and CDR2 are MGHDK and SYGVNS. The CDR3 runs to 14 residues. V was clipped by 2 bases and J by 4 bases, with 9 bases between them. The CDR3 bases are TGTGCCAGCAGTGAAACAGGGCTAAATCAGCCCCAGCATTTT. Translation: CASSETGLNQPQHF.

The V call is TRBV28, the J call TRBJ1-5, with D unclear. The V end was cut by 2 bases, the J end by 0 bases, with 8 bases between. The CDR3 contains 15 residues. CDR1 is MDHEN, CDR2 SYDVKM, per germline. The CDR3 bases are TGTGCCAGCAGTTTACCCACAGCTAGCAATCAGCCCCAGCATTTT. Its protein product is CASSLPTASNQPQHF.

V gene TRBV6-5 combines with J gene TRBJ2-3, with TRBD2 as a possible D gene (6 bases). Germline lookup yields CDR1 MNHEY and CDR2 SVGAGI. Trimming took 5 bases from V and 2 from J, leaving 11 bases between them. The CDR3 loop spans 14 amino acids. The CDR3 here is CASSTRTNTDTQYF. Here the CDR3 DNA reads TGTGCCAGCAGTACTAGGACTAACACAGATACGCAGTATTTT.

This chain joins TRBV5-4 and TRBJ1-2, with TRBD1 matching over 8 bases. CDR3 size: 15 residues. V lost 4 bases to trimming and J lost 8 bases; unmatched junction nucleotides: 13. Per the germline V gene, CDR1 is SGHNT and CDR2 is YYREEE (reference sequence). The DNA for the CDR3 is TGTGCCAGCAGCCGATTGACAGGGGACGAAGGAGGCTACACCTTC. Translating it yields CASSRLTGDEGGYTF.

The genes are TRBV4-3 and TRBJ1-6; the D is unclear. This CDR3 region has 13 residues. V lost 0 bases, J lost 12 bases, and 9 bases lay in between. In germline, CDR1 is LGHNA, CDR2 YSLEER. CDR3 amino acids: CASSQEPGVPLHF. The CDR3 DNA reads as TGCGCCAGCAGCCAAGAGCCCGGAGTACCCCTCCACTTT.

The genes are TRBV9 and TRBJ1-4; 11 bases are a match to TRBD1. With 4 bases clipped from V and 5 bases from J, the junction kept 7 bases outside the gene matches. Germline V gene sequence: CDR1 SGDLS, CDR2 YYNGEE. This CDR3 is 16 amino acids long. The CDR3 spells CASSPAGTGGNEKLFF. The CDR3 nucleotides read TGTGCCAGCAGCCCCGCAGGGACAGGGGGGAATGAAAAACTGTTTTTT.

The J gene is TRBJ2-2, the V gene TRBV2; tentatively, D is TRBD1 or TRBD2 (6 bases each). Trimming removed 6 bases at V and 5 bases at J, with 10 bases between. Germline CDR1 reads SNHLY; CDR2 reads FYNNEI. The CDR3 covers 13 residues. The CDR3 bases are TGTGCCAGCAGACAGGGACTTACCGGGGAGCTGTTTTTT. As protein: CASRQGLTGELFF.

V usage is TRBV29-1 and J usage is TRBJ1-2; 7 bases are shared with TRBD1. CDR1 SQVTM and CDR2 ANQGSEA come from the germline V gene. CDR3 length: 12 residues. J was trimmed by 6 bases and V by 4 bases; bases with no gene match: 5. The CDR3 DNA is TGCAGCGTTGGGGTGACAGGGCATGGCTACACCTTC. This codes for CSVGVTGHGYTF.

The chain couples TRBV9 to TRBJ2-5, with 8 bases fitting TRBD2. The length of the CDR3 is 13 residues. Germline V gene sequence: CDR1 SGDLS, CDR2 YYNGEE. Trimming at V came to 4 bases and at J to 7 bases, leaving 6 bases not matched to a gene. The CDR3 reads CASSPRGGGTQYF. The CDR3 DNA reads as TGTGCCAGCAGCCCCCGGGGGGGCGGGACCCAGTACTTC.